This T cell receptor beta chain came from a study of kidney transplant recipient with SARS-CoV-2 infection (dated by TCRdb to 2020 to 2022). Reads for this sample came from an Illumina MiSeq. Profiling of the peripheral T cell repertoire targeted human TCRbeta genes. The published analysis was carried out like this. Differential clonotype abundance was tested with beta-binomial modelling to account for variability over time. Clonotypes that had expanded were screened against the ImmuneCODE reference database of SARS-CoV-2-associated TCRs and mapped onto regions of the viral genome. Additional repertoire analyses were carried out for TRBV gene usage, CDR3 length, CDR3 amino acid overlap between time points, clonotype abundance distributions and Jaccard similarity. The raw public reads went through TCRdb reprocessing: fastp at Q25, MiXCR clone calling, in-frame beta chains kept. Entries are consolidated by CDR3 protein sequence, retaining the most common genes and DNA. TCRdb, rather than the study authors, made the V and J calls. The sample table contains some 220,000 distinct CDR3 sequences; only one count was recorded for under 35% of them. Of the sample, under 9.5% falls within the top ten clones.

This clonotype was recorded many times. It lacks a known antigen. No per-base quality is available; no much larger clone lies one base away. Inclusive of the bounding cysteine and phenylalanine, the CDR3 is 15 residues long. Only CDR3 DNA remains: 45 bases, in frame from the first base. Reading the germline V gene (reference sequence) gives CDR1 LNHDA and CDR2 SQIVND. V is cut by 4 bases and J by 6 bases, and the space between the germline ends is 18 bases. Taken with the paper, the label for time point translates to: pre-pandemic baseline sample and day 111 after first positive SARS-CoV-2 test. The sequence was collected from a male patient aged 25-45 years who had COVID-19 and was a kidney transplant recipient. Some T cells may have been brought in with the graft after a transplant. The chain is assembled from TRBV19 and TRBJ1-2; tentative D gene TRBD1, with 5 bases matching. Sequencing was performed on a blood sample, taken at baseline and on day 111 from a kidney transplant recipient. This receptor has the CDR3 CASSTIIGASHGYTF. The DNA sequence reads TGTGCCAGTAGTACCATAATAGGGGCGTCACATGGCTACACCTTC.